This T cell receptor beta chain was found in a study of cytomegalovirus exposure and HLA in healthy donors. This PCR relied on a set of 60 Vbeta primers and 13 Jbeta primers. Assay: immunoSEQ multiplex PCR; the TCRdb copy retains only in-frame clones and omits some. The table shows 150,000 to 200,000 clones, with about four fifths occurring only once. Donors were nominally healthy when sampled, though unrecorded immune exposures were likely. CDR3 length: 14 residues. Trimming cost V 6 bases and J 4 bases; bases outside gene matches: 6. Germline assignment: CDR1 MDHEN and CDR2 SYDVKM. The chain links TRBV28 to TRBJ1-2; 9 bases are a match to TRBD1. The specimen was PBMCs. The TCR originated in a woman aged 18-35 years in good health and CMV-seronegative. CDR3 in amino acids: CASSTGGIGYGYTF. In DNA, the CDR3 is TGTGCCAGCAGCACAGGGGGCATCGGCTATGGCTACACCTTC.